A selection of T cell receptor beta chains follows, all from one sample in a study of blood T cell repertoires in COVID-19. Generated by immunoSEQ multiplex PCR, the TCRdb table keeps only in-frame clones and is missing some. The sample includes roughly 250,000 clones, around 89% of them seen just once. The specimen sequenced was peripheral blood. The receptors shown here come from a man aged 25 to 45 with acute or convalescent COVID-19. The CDR3 runs from the conserved cysteine through the conserved F or W. The D gene is left open where the match is weak. Only part of the rows carry a size: once, few, many, or a class if the clone is expanded.

v_gene	j_gene	d_gene	abundance	CDR3nt	CDR3aa
TRBV4-1	TRBJ2-5	TRBD2	.	TGCGCCAGCAGCTCGAGACTAGCGGGGATGGGATGGGAGACCCAGTACTTC	CASSSRLAGMGWETQYF
TRBV6-5	TRBJ1-5	.	.	TGTGCCACCGGGTTATATAGCAATCAGCCCCAGCATTTT	CATGLYSNQPQHF
TRBV6-2/TRBV6-3	TRBJ2-7	.	few	TGTGCCAGCACCCCACAGGGTTTCGACGAGCAGTACTTC	CASTPQGFDEQYF
TRBV18	TRBJ1-3	TRBD1	.	TGTGCCAGCTCACCACAGTCGGGGACAGGGGGCTCTGGAAACACCATATATTTT	CASSPQSGTGGSGNTIYF
TRBV7-6	TRBJ1-3	.	.	TGTGCCAGCAGCTTATCTACAGCCCAAAATAAAAACACCATATATTTT	CASSLSTAQNKNTIYF
TRBV9	TRBJ1-1	.	.	TGTGCCAGCAGCGGCCCCCAGGGCGGAACTGAAGCTTTCTTT	CASSGPQGGTEAFF
TRBV27	TRBJ1-6	.	.	TGTGCCAGCAGTTTATCGATACGAGGAACTTCACCCCTCCACTTT	CASSLSIRGTSPLHF
TRBV3-1/TRBV3-2	TRBJ1-2	.	.	TGTGCCAGCAGCCAAGGAGGACTCCTGCGGGCTAACTATGGCTACACCTTC	CASSQGGLLRANYGYTF
TRBV19	TRBJ1-5	.	.	TGTGCCAGTGGCCCTTTTTTGCCCCAGCATTTT	CASGPFLPQHF
TRBV4-1	TRBJ1-2	.	.	TGCGCCAGCAGCCAAGAGGCCCGACAGTCAAGTAACGGCTACACCTTC	CASSQEARQSSNGYTF
TRBV10-3	TRBJ2-2	TRBD2	once	TGTGCCATCAGGTCGCTAGCGGGAGGTGACACCGGGGAGCTGTTTTTT	CAIRSLAGGDTGELFF
TRBV6-1	TRBJ1-2	.	.	TGTGCCAGCAGTGAGAGGTCAGATTATGGCTACACCTTC	CASSERSDYGYTF
TRBV5-4	TRBJ2-5	TRBD2	.	TGTGCCAGCAGCTCTCCGACTGGGCGGGAGCAAGAGACCCAGTACTTC	CASSSPTGREQETQYF
TRBV2	TRBJ1-2	TRBD1	.	TGTGCCAGCAGTGCGACAGGGGATACCGGGGGCTACACCTTC	CASSATGDTGGYTF
TRBV3-1/TRBV3-2	TRBJ2-2	TRBD2	.	TGTGCCAGCAGCCAGGTAGCGGGGAAGGGCACCGGGGAGCTGTTTTTT	CASSQVAGKGTGELFF
TRBV27	TRBJ2-5	.	.	TGTGCCAGCAGTTTACTGCTCGGTGAGACCCAGTACTTC	CASSLLLGETQYF